Listed below are T cell receptor beta chains from one sample, sequenced in a study of T-cell reconstitution after alpha-beta-depleted transplantation in children. Using its own MiXCR run on the PCR reads, TCRdb lists one record per CDR3 protein. This table holds tens of thousands of distinct CDR3 sequences, roughly 15% found once. The sample in question was PBMCs, mostly from graft donor cells, obtained 180 days after TCRalphabeta/CD19-depleted stem cell transplant. The origin of the receptors is a male patient aged 2-15 years who had a stem cell transplant for acute lymphoblastic leukemia, so the T cells may come from the graft donor. Each CDR3 is given with its conserved first and last residue. D genes are given only for firm matches. Size is omitted from some rows. Given values are once, few, many or a class for expanded clones.

J gene | clone size | V gene | D gene | CDR3 protein | CDR3 DNA
TRBJ2-2 | few | TRBV12-3/TRBV12-4 | . | CASRSQVNTGELFF | TGTGCCAGCAGAAGTCAGGTGAACACCGGGGAGCTGTTTTTT
TRBJ2-7 | many | TRBV7-6 | TRBD2 | CASSFGGFEDEQYF | TGTGCCAGCAGCTTCGGGGGGTTCGAGGACGAGCAGTACTTC
TRBJ2-1 | few | TRBV20-1 | . | CSARGDLHNEQFF | TGCAGTGCTAGAGGGGACCTACACAATGAGCAGTTCTTC
TRBJ2-7 | . | TRBV7-6 | . | CASSHPFISYEQYF | TGTGCCAGCAGCCACCCATTTATCTCCTACGAGCAGTACTTC
TRBJ2-3 | few | TRBV10-3 | TRBD2 | CAISEPGTSGGAGLQYF | TGTGCCATCAGTGAGCCCGGGACTAGCGGGGGGGCAGGACTGCAGTATTTT
TRBJ1-5 | many | TRBV12-3/TRBV12-4 | . | CASSAQGTGGGPQHF | TGTGCCAGCAGTGCTCAGGGGACTGGAGGGGGGCCCCAGCATTTT
TRBJ1-5 | . | TRBV18 | TRBD1 | CASSPRQGSDQPQHF | TGTGCCAGCTCACCAAGACAGGGGAGTGATCAGCCCCAGCATTTT
TRBJ1-1 | few | TRBV15 | . | CATSREPSNTEAFF | TGTGCCACCAGCAGAGAACCATCGAACACTGAAGCTTTCTTT
TRBJ2-7 | . | TRBV19 | TRBD1 | CASSIRTGYEQYF | TGTGCCAGTAGTATACGGACAGGCTACGAGCAGTACTTC
TRBJ2-3 | . | TRBV5-1 | TRBD2 | CASSLVLLAGGYTQYF | TGCGCCAGCAGCTTGGTGTTACTAGCGGGGGGGTATACGCAGTATTTT
TRBJ1-4 | few | TRBV28 | TRBD1 | CATYETGGNEKLFF | TGTGCCACCTATGAGACAGGGGGGAATGAAAAACTGTTTTTT
TRBJ2-1 | few | TRBV7-9 | TRBD2 | CASSLSSGVSYNEQFF | TGTGCCAGCAGCTTGTCTAGCGGGGTCTCCTACAATGAGCAGTTCTTC
TRBJ2-3 | . | TRBV3-1 | TRBD2 | CASSQGLAATDTQYF | TGTGCCAGCAGCCAAGGACTAGCGGCCACAGATACGCAGTATTTT
TRBJ2-7 | few | TRBV5-1 | TRBD1 | CASSLGGLSYEQYF | TGCGCCAGCAGCTTAGGGGGCCTGTCCTACGAGCAGTACTTC
TRBJ1-2 | . | TRBV27 | TRBD1 | CASSLRGQYGYTF | TGTGCCAGCAGTTTGAGGGGGCAGTATGGCTACACCTTC
TRBJ2-3 | . | TRBV4-2 | TRBD1 | CASSHRGGRGMTDTQYF | TGTGCCAGCAGCCACAGAGGGGGCAGGGGTATGACAGATACGCAGTATTTT
TRBJ1-2 | many | TRBV20-1 | TRBD1 | CSASWELGQGGRYTF | TGCAGTGCTAGTTGGGAACTGGGACAGGGGGGGCGCTACACCTTC
TRBJ1-1 | . | TRBV10-3 | . | CAIRGLTEPFF | TGTGCCATCAGGGGCCTCACTGAACCTTTCTTT
TRBJ2-2 | many | TRBV15 | TRBD1 | CATSRDHRGGELFF | TGTGCCACCAGCAGAGACCACAGGGGTGGGGAGCTGTTTTTT
TRBJ2-7 | . | TRBV29-1 | TRBD2 | CSVVFREGYEQYF | TGCAGCGTTGTCTTCAGGGAGGGTTACGAGCAGTACTTC
TRBJ2-7 | . | TRBV12-3/TRBV12-4 | . | CASSPSSRGEVDEQYF | TGTGCCAGCAGTCCTTCCTCCAGGGGCGAGGTCGACGAGCAGTACTTC
TRBJ2-3 | once | TRBV18 | . | CASSPGNTDTQYF | TGTGCCAGCTCACCGGGGAACACAGATACGCAGTATTTT
TRBJ1-4 | . | TRBV12-3/TRBV12-4 | . | CASSLVVGEGSEKLFF | TGTGCCAGCAGTTTAGTAGTGGGGGAGGGTAGTGAAAAACTGTTTTTT
TRBJ2-5 | . | TRBV25-1 | . | CASSPPGALYQETQYF | TGTGCCAGCAGTCCACCTGGGGCCTTGTACCAAGAGACCCAGTACTTC
TRBJ1-6 | . | TRBV6-4 | . | CASSLEGTEDSPLHF | TGTGCCAGCAGTCTCGAGGGGACTGAGGATTCACCCCTCCACTTT
TRBJ1-1 | few | TRBV7-9 | . | CASSLPWSTEAFF | TGTGCCAGCAGCCTACCATGGAGCACTGAAGCTTTCTTT
TRBJ2-7 | few | TRBV5-1 | TRBD1 | CASSRGQGTDEQYF | TGCGCCAGCAGCAGGGGACAGGGGACGGACGAGCAGTACTTC
TRBJ2-3 | few | TRBV5-1 | . | CASSPAGISTDTQYF | TGCGCCAGCAGCCCCGCTGGGATTAGCACAGATACGCAGTATTTT
TRBJ1-1 | . | TRBV5-1 | . | CASRQENTEAFF | TGCGCCAGCAGGCAAGAGAACACTGAAGCTTTCTTT
TRBJ1-3 | many | TRBV12-3/TRBV12-4 | TRBD1 | CASSDRGLGNTIYF | TGTGCCAGCAGCGACAGGGGGCTAGGAAACACCATATATTTT
TRBJ1-1 | . | TRBV6-1 | TRBD1 | CASSTPRGWTEAFF | TGTGCCAGCAGTACCCCCAGGGGGTGGACTGAAGCTTTCTTT
TRBJ1-1 | few | TRBV5-6 | . | CASSLSHMNTEAFF | TGTGCCAGCAGCTTGTCACACATGAACACTGAAGCTTTCTTT
TRBJ2-7 | few | TRBV7-6 | TRBD1 | CASSFGQVGAYEQYF | TGTGCCAGCAGTTTTGGACAGGTCGGGGCCTACGAGCAGTACTTC
TRBJ1-2 | many | TRBV6-1 | TRBD1 | CASSEEGARGYTF | TGTGCCAGCAGTGAAGAGGGGGCGAGGGGCTACACCTTC
TRBJ1-4 | many | TRBV30 | . | CAWWGFGEKLFF | TGTGCCTGGTGGGGCTTCGGTGAAAAACTGTTTTTT
TRBJ2-7 | few | TRBV20-1 | TRBD2 | CSASSYVGDYSYEQYF | TGCAGTGCTAGTAGCTATGTGGGGGACTATTCTTACGAGCAGTACTTC
TRBJ2-7 | many | TRBV12-3/TRBV12-4 | TRBD1 | CASKQGVYEQYF | TGTGCCAGCAAACAGGGGGTATACGAGCAGTACTTC
TRBJ2-7 | few | TRBV12-3/TRBV12-4 | TRBD2 | CASNQLAGGLGEQYF | TGTGCCAGCAATCAACTAGCGGGGGGATTGGGCGAGCAGTACTTC
TRBJ2-1 | few | TRBV20-1 | TRBD2 | CSATLLAGTYNEQFF | TGCAGTGCTACCCTGCTAGCGGGCACATACAATGAGCAGTTCTTC
TRBJ2-2 | few | TRBV20-1 | . | CSASTVSNTGELFF | TGCAGTGCTAGCACGGTTTCGAACACCGGGGAGCTGTTTTTT